The clone carrying this TCR beta chain has only one observation. What it binds is not known. The assay was run at survey level. TCRdb keeps only in-frame clones here, not all; method: immunoSEQ multiplex PCR. Of roughly 40,000 clones in the sample, 86% are singletons; the top ten hold 2.6%. These data come from a study of STAT5B mutations in CD4+ large granular lymphocyte leukemia. Whole-study results and caveats: Roughly a quarter of private leukemic clonotypes occurred rarely in other patients' non-leukemic repertoires. TRBV06-family usage was enriched in top patient clones (8/27) versus controls (2/35).

The CDR3 extends over 14 amino acids. Germline V gene sequence: CDR1 SGHTS, CDR2 YDEGEE. V lost 4 bases, J lost 4 bases, and 4 bases stayed unmatched. The sequenced sample consisted of CD4+ T cells from blood buffy coats. The clonotype comes from a human donor in good health. This chain links TRBV5-8 with TRBJ2-1, with 8 bases lining up with TRBD2. CDR3 loop: CASSHSGMYNEQFF. In DNA form, the CDR3 reads TGTGCCAGCAGCCATAGCGGGATGTACAATGAGCAGTTCTTC.